Presented here are 8 T cell receptor beta chains from one specimen sequenced in a study of cytomegalovirus exposure and HLA in healthy donors (dated by TCRdb to the late 2010s). Receptor libraries were prepared by the immunoSEQ multiplex PCR assay. A mixture of 60 forward primers for TCR Vbeta segments and 13 reverse primers for TCR Jbeta segments was used in the multiplex PCR. TCRdb took over this immuneACCESS table, retaining in-frame rearrangements with V and J assigned. Such tables are incomplete; in checked studies, under half of the missing clones stem from an unresolved V gene, and the remainder is unexplained. The sample's records list about 42,000 clones. The ten largest make up about 1.2% of the sample. The specimen was PBMCs. The receptors originated from a young man in good health and CMV-seronegative.

J is TRBJ2-7 and V is TRBV19; tentatively, D is TRBD2 (5 bases). Germline V gives CDR1 LNHDA, CDR2 SQIVND (reference sequence). V was cut by 4 bases and J by 0 bases, with 16 bases left in between. The CDR3 contains 16 residues. CDR3 nucleotides: TGTGCCAGTAGTAACATTGCGGGTTCAAGCTCCTACGAGCAGTACTTC. Protein product: CASSNIAGSSSYEQYF. The full variable domain, its missing parts supplied by reference TRBV19 and TRBJ2-7, is DGGITQSPKYLFRKEGQNVTLSCEQNLNHDAMYWYRQDPGQGLRLIYYSQIVNDFQKGDIAEGYSVSREKKESFPLTVTSAQKNPTAFYLCASSNIAGSSSYEQYFGPGTRLTVT.

V usage is TRBV4-1 and J usage is TRBJ1-1, with unresolved D. V lost 0 bases and J lost 3, with 8 bases in between. This CDR3 contains 14 residues. CDR1 and CDR2 (germline): MGHRA, YSYEKL. The CDR3 DNA follows: TGCGCCAGCAGCCAAGAGGCGGATTACACTGAAGCTTTCTTT. Translated: CASSQEADYTEAFF.

The chain joins TRBV18 to TRBJ2-7; D might be TRBD2 (5 bases). Germline CDR1 and CDR2: KGHSH and LQKENI. Trimming left V 3 bases short and J 6 bases short, with 9 bases between. There are 12 residues in the CDR3. Here the CDR3 reads CASSPSGGEQYF. CDR3 DNA: TGTGCCAGCTCACCGAGCGGTGGCGAGCAGTACTTC. Full variable domain (outside the CDR3, taken from reference TRBV18 and TRBJ2-7): NAGVMQNPRHLVRRRGQEARLRCSPMKGHSHVYWYRQLPEEGLKFMVYLQKENIIDESGMPKERFSAEFPKEGPSILRIQQVVRGDSAAYFCASSPSGGEQYFGPGTRLTVT.

The CDR3 nucleotides read TGTGCCTACTCAGTGGGCTCTAGCACAGATACGCAGTATTTT. Amino acids: CAYSVGSSTDTQYF. The V and J genes are TRBV30 and TRBJ2-3; unclear D gene. The CDR3 consists of 14 residues. V lost 7 bases and J lost 0, with 14 bases in between. Germline assignment: CDR1 GTSNPN and CDR2 SVGIG (reference sequence).

This chain uses TRBV30 with TRBJ2-5, with 7 nucleotides matching TRBD2. This CDR3 region has 15 residues. V dropped 0 bases and J dropped 5; count of bases not matched to a gene: 9. CDR1 and CDR2 from the germline V gene are GTSNPN and SVGIG (reference sequence). Here the CDR3 DNA reads TGTGCCTGGAGTGTACTCCCACTAGCGCTGGAGACCCAGTACTTC. Its protein is CAWSVLPLALETQYF.

This chain links TRBV5-5 with TRBJ2-7; 7 nucleotides match TRBD1. The J segment lost 3 bases and the V segment lost 4 bases, leaving 7 bases of the junction unmatched. Germline CDR1 is SGHKS and CDR2 is YYEKEE (reference sequence). This CDR3 contains 14 residues. Here the CDR3 reads CASSIDRVNYEQYF. The CDR3 DNA reads as TGTGCCAGCAGCATAGACAGGGTAAACTACGAGCAGTACTTC.

J is TRBJ1-4 and V is TRBV7-9, with D unresolved. Trimming removed 0 bases at V and 3 bases at J, with 11 bases between. The germline V gene encodes CDR1 SEHNR and CDR2 FQNEAQ (reference sequence). The CDR3 spans 16 residues. CDR3 region: CASSLAPVDSNEKLFF. The CDR3 DNA reads TGTGCCAGCAGCTTAGCTCCAGTTGATTCTAATGAAAAACTGTTTTTT. Full variable domain (remainder filled in from reference TRBV7-9 and TRBJ1-4): DTGVSQNPRHKITKRGQNVTFRCDPISEHNRLYWYRQTLGQGPEFLTYFQNEAQLEKSRLLSDRFSAERPKGSFSTLEIQRTEQGDSAMYLCASSLAPVDSNEKLFFGSGTQLSVL.

The chain combines TRBV30 with TRBJ2-7; 10 bases fit TRBD2. The J segment lost 4 bases and the V segment lost 2 bases, leaving 5 bases of the junction unmatched. The CDR3 runs to 14 residues. Germline V gene sequence: CDR1 GTSNPN, CDR2 SVGIG (reference sequence). The CDR3 loop reads CAWSRTSGLYEQYF. The CDR3 coding sequence is TGTGCCTGGAGTCGGACTAGCGGCTTGTACGAGCAGTACTTC.